Listed here are 29 T cell receptor beta chains from one sample, sequenced in a study of technical replicates of blood from several donors. Measured with immunoSEQ multiplex PCR; TCRdb has only the in-frame clones, and not every one. The profile shows around 92,000 clones, about 96% of them singletons. Sequencing input: T cells isolated from PBMCs. Receptor source: a human donor in good health.

Worth noting for this clone: The sample carries other DNA sequences with the same CDR3. The V gene is TRBV5-1, the J gene TRBJ2-7, with D maybe TRBD2 (6 bases). This CDR3 has 12 amino acids. V lost 4 bases and J 4 bases, leaving 9 bases between the germline ends. The V gene's germline CDR1 is SGHRS and CDR2 YFSETQ. CDR3 bases: TGCGCCAGCAGCCTGGGAGGTTACGAGCAGTACTTC. Its translation: CASSLGGYEQYF.

The chain recombines TRBV27 with TRBJ2-3; a possible D gene is TRBD2 (6 bases). Germline lookup yields CDR1 MNHEY and CDR2 SMNVEV (reference sequence). Trimming pared 8 bases from V and 6 bases from J, leaving 15 bases between. The CDR3 length is 13 residues. The CDR3 is CASGPLGRDTQYF. In DNA form, the CDR3 reads TGTGCCAGCGGGCCTCTAGGGAGGGATACGCAGTATTTT.

This clone is a singleton in its sample. The chain recombines TRBV4-1 with TRBJ2-2, with 9 bases lining up with TRBD2. This CDR3 spans 18 amino acids. V lost 0 bases, J lost 7 bases, and 12 bases stayed unmatched. Germline loops: CDR1 MGHRA, CDR2 YSYEKL. The CDR3 DNA reads as TGCGCCAGCAGCCAAGAGGTCCGGATAGCGGGGGCGGTCGGGGAGCTGTTTTTT. This gives the protein CASSQEVRIAGAVGELFF.

The rearrangement joins TRBV6-1 to TRBJ2-7, with 11 positions matching TRBD2. There are 15 residues in the CDR3. Germline CDR1 MNHNS, CDR2 SASEGT. Trimming at V came to 7 bases and at J to 3 bases, leaving 8 bases not matched to a gene. The CDR3 DNA reads TGTGCCAGCACCCTTAGCGGGAGGGAGGGCTACGAGCAGTACTTC. This sequence encodes CASTLSGREGYEQYF.

The V and J genes are TRBV7-9 and TRBJ1-2, with D possibly being TRBD1 (5 bases). Per germline, CDR1 SEHNR and CDR2 FQNEAQ (reference sequence). This CDR3 comprises 15 residues. V was pared by 1 base and J by 8 bases, with 17 bases between. CDR3 bases: TGTGCCAGCAGCTTAGGGATAGCAGGGCGCGGCGGCTACACCTTC. Protein: CASSLGIAGRGGYTF.

The gene calls are TRBV5-6 and TRBJ1-5; D ambiguous. The V end was cut by 2 bases, the J end by 0 bases, with 6 bases between. CDR1 SGHDT and CDR2 YYEEEE come from the germline V gene. The CDR3 loop spans 14 amino acids. The CDR3 bases are TGTGCCAGCAGCTTCGGGGTTAGCAATCAGCCCCAGCATTTT. It codes for CASSFGVSNQPQHF.

The V gene is TRBV4-1, the J gene TRBJ2-2; 9 bases match TRBD2. CDR3 length equals 17 residues. Losses at the gene ends were 3 bases for V and 4 bases for J; bases not matched to a gene: 9. The germline CDR1 and CDR2 sequences are MGHRA and YSYEKL. The DNA of the CDR3 is TGCGCCAGCAGCCATATTAGCGGGGGAGCTCCCACCGGGGAGCTGTTTTTT. Its protein product is CASSHISGGAPTGELFF.

This clone was seen just once. This rearrangement joins TRBV4-1 to TRBJ2-7; 7 bases line up with TRBD2. With V trimmed by 3 bases and J by 6 bases, 5 bases remained unmatched. The V gene's germline CDR1 is MGHRA and CDR2 YSYEKL. CDR3 size: 13 residues. The CDR3 region is CASSHSAGFEQYF. The CDR3 nucleotides read TGCGCCAGCAGCCATTCAGCGGGGTTCGAGCAGTACTTC.

The chain combines TRBV5-8 with TRBJ2-1; D is ambiguous. V was shortened by 4 bases and J by 6 bases, with 8 bases between the two germline ends. Germline values: CDR1 SGHTS, CDR2 YDEGEE. The CDR3 extends over 12 amino acids. The CDR3 DNA follows: TGTGCCAGCAGCCAGACATTCAATGAGCAGTTCTTC. Translated, it gives CASSQTFNEQFF.

The chain uses TRBV7-2 and TRBJ1-5; tentative D call: TRBD1 (5 bases). With 8 bases removed from V and 3 bases from J, the gap between germline ends came to 20 bases. The length of the CDR3 is 16 residues. In germline, CDR1 is SGHTA, CDR2 FQGNSA. The CDR3 DNA reads as TGTGCCAGCTCCCTACCGGGGGGAGTGTTCAATCAGCCCCAGCATTTT. This translates into CASSLPGGVFNQPQHF.

V usage is TRBV5-4 and J usage is TRBJ2-3; D not certain. CDR1 is SGHNT and CDR2 is YYREEE in the germline V gene (reference sequence). There are 12 residues in the CDR3. V was cut by 4 bases and J by 2 bases, with 5 bases left in between. CDR3: CASSQFTDTQYF. Written as DNA, the CDR3 is TGTGCCAGCAGCCAATTCACAGATACGCAGTATTTT.

The chain couples TRBV20-1 to TRBJ2-7, with D perhaps matching TRBD1 (6 bases). V lost 3 bases to trimming and J lost 6 bases, with 9 bases between them. CDR1 is DFQATT and CDR2 is SNEGSKA in the germline V gene (reference sequence). CDR3 length: 11 residues. CDR3 protein: CSASPGAEQYF. The CDR3 DNA is TGCAGTGCTAGCCCAGGGGCCGAGCAGTACTTC.

The genes are TRBV7-7 and TRBJ2-1; TRBD1 is a possible D gene (5 bases). Trimming removed 5 bases at V and 5 bases at J, with 22 bases between. Germline assignment: CDR1 SSHAT and CDR2 FNYEAQ (reference sequence). The CDR3 spans 17 residues. The CDR3 protein is CASSRAPDTALHNEQFF. Written as DNA, the CDR3 is TGTGCCAGCAGCCGAGCACCGGACACCGCGTTGCACAATGAGCAGTTCTTC.

V usage is TRBV5-1 and J usage is TRBJ2-3, with 10 positions matching TRBD2. V was pared by 1 base and J by 3 bases, with 8 bases of the junction left unmatched. The CDR3 runs 17 residues. Germline loops: CDR1 SGHRS, CDR2 YFSETQ. CDR3 in amino acids: CASSLWASGGATDTQYF. The CDR3 region has the DNA TGCGCCAGCAGCTTGTGGGCGAGCGGGGGGGCAACAGATACGCAGTATTTT.

The chain carries TRBV19 and TRBJ2-1, with 12 bases lining up with TRBD2. Germline loops: CDR1 LNHDA, CDR2 SQIVND (reference sequence). V lost 5 bases, J lost 6 bases, and 8 bases stayed unmatched. CDR3 length equals 16 residues. CDR3 region: CASSDPGLAGFNEQFF. CDR3 nucleotides: TGTGCCAGTAGTGACCCGGGACTAGCGGGTTTCAATGAGCAGTTCTTC.

The V and J genes are TRBV6-5 and TRBJ2-7; D is possibly TRBD1 (6 bases). The CDR3 sequence is 15 residues long. Between the trimmed V and J ends, which lost 6 bases and 4 bases, there was a span of 19 bases. Per germline, CDR1 MNHEY and CDR2 SVGAGI. The CDR3 coding sequence is TGTGCCAGCAGGCGACTCGGGGACACACTGTACGAGCAGTACTTC. It translates to CASRRLGDTLYEQYF.

The chain uses TRBV2 and TRBJ1-5; tentative D call: TRBD1 (6 bases). Trimming cost V 3 bases and J 3 bases, with 12 bases left between them. This CDR3 spans 15 amino acids. Germline V lookup: CDR1 SNHLY, CDR2 FYNNEI. CDR3 coding DNA: TGTGCCAGCAGTGAGGTGAGGACAGACAATCAGCCCCAGCATTTT. This translates into CASSEVRTDNQPQHF.

This sequence joins TRBV5-1 and TRBJ1-5; D possibly corresponds to TRBD1 (5 bases). Trimming pared 0 bases from V and 3 bases from J, leaving 10 bases between. The length of the CDR3 is 15 residues. The V gene's germline CDR1 is SGHRS and CDR2 YFSETQ. The CDR3 region has the DNA TGCGCCAGCAGCTTGGGGGGGGAGGACAATCAGCCCCAGCATTTT. It codes for CASSLGGEDNQPQHF.

The chain uses TRBV13 and TRBJ2-3, with 14 bases lining up with TRBD2. The CDR3 is 16 residues long. Germline lookup yields CDR1 PRHDT and CDR2 FYEKMQ (reference sequence). Germline trimming cut 5 bases from V and 7 bases from J; bases unmatched to any gene: 8. CDR3 DNA sequence: TGTGCCAGCAGCGCGGGGACTAGCGGGGGTTTCTATACGCAGTATTTT. Translated, it gives CASSAGTSGGFYTQYF.

The CDR3 DNA follows: TGCGCCAGCACAACACAGGGGTCCATAACTTACAATGAGCAGTTCTTC. This translates into CASTTQGSITYNEQFF. This chain joins TRBV5-1 and TRBJ2-1; 7 bases align to TRBD1. Per germline, CDR1 SGHRS and CDR2 YFSETQ. The CDR3 extends over 16 amino acids. The V segment lost 6 bases and the J segment 4 bases; nucleotides outside the gene matches: 13.

This clone was seen once. The chain uses TRBV5-1 and TRBJ2-6; 7 bases line up with TRBD1. J lost 0 bases, V lost 5 bases, and 2 bases had no gene match. CDR1 and CDR2 from the germline V gene are SGHRS and YFSETQ. CDR3 length equals 15 residues. Here the CDR3 reads CASRGGLSGANVLTF. In DNA, the CDR3 is TGCGCCAGCAGAGGGGGCCTCTCTGGGGCCAACGTCCTGACTTTC.

In its sample, this clone was seen a few times. J is TRBJ1-1 and V is TRBV29-1; no clear D. Germline assignment: CDR1 SQVTM and CDR2 ANQGSEA. With 7 bases removed from V and 0 bases from J, the gap between germline ends came to 6 bases. CDR3 length equals 11 residues. The CDR3 nucleotides are TGCAGCGCTGACTTGAACACTGAAGCTTTCTTT. Its translation is CSADLNTEAFF.

The rearrangement links TRBV29-1 to TRBJ1-1, with 7 nucleotides matching TRBD1. The ends lost 4 bases at V and 2 bases at J; junction bases unmatched: 7. This CDR3 region has 14 residues. Per germline, CDR1 SQVTM and CDR2 ANQGSEA. CDR3: CSVGAGTANTEAFF. The CDR3 nucleotides read TGCAGCGTTGGGGCCGGGACAGCCAACACTGAAGCTTTCTTT.

The CDR3: CSGGDRNGNEQYF. The CDR3 DNA reads TGCAGCGGTGGGGACAGGAATGGCAACGAGCAGTACTTC. The chain carries TRBV29-1 and TRBJ2-7, with 8 positions matching TRBD1. With V trimmed by 7 bases and J by 5 bases, 10 bases remained unmatched. Germline V gene sequence: CDR1 SQVTM, CDR2 ANQGSEA. The CDR3 runs 13 residues.

This clone was seen once. The V call is TRBV4-1, the J call TRBJ1-6, with a weak D call TRBD1 (6 bases). The germline V gene has CDR1 MGHRA and CDR2 YSYEKL. The ends were cut back, 4 bases at V and 6 bases at J, with 19 bases in the middle. This CDR3 region has 17 residues. The CDR3 sequence is CASSLSGAQGVNSPLHF. DNA for the CDR3: TGCGCCAGCAGCCTTTCTGGGGCACAGGGAGTTAATTCACCCCTCCACTTT.

This chain joins TRBV7-9 and TRBJ2-5, with a tentative D call TRBD1 (6 bases). Germline lookup yields CDR1 SEHNR and CDR2 FQNEAQ (reference sequence). This CDR3 is built from 16 residues. V was clipped by 3 bases and J by 2 bases, with 16 bases between them. In nucleotides, the CDR3 is TGTGCCAGCAGCTTGTCCCCTGAGGGGGTTCAAGAGACCCAGTACTTC. It specifies CASSLSPEGVQETQYF.

V gene TRBV11-2 combines with J gene TRBJ2-2, with TRBD2 identical over 9 bases. This CDR3 comprises 16 residues. Germline CDR1 reads SGHAT; CDR2 reads FQNNGV. V shed 6 bases, J shed 5 bases, and the junction held 10 bases outside the gene matches. The CDR3: CASRRAGGPRTGELFF. The DNA for the CDR3 is TGTGCCAGCAGACGGGCGGGAGGGCCTCGAACCGGGGAGCTGTTTTTT. Full variable domain (missing parts from reference TRBV11-2 and TRBJ2-2): EAGVAQSPRYKIIEKRQSVAFWCNPISGHATLYWYQQILGQGPKLLIQFQNNGVVDDSQLPKDRFSAERLKGVDSTLKIQPAKLEDSAVYLCASRRAGGPRTGELFFGEGSRLTVL.

This chain joins TRBV11-2 and TRBJ2-7; 12 bases align to TRBD2. CDR1 and CDR2 (germline): SGHAT, FQNNGV. V gave up 0 bases and J gave up 6 bases; unmatched junction bases: 0. CDR3 length equals 14 residues. CDR3: CASSLELAGGEQYF. For the CDR3, the DNA is TGTGCCAGCAGCTTAGAACTAGCGGGGGGCGAGCAGTACTTC.

This clone appeared a single time. The V call is TRBV12-5, the J call TRBJ2-1; 11 bases align to TRBD2. J lost 7 bases, V lost 0 bases, and 11 bases had no gene match. The V gene's germline CDR1 is LGHNT and CDR2 FRNRAP. CDR3 length: 18 residues. The CDR3 region has the DNA TGTGCTAGTGGTTTGGTACTCGGGACTAGCGGAGCTCAGAATGAGCAGTTCTTC. It specifies CASGLVLGTSGAQNEQFF. The entire variable domain, with the rest obtained from reference TRBV12-5 and TRBJ2-1, is as follows: DARVTQTPRHKVTEMGQEVTMRCQPILGHNTVFWYRQTMMQGLELLAYFRNRAPLDDSGMPKDRFSAEMPDATLATLKIQPSEPRDSAVYFCASGLVLGTSGAQNEQFFGPGTRLTVL.